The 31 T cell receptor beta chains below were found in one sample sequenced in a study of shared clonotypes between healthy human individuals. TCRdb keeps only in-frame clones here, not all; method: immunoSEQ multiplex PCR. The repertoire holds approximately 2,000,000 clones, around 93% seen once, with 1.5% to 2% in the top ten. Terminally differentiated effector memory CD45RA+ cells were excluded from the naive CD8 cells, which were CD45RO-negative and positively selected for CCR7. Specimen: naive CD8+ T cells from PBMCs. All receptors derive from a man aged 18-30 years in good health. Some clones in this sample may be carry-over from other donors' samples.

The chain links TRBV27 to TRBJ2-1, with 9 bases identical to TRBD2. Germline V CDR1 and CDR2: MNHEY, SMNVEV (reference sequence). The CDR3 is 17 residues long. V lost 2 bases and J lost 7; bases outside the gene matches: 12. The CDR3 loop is CASSLVLRLAGKNEQFF. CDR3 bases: TGTGCCAGCAGTTTAGTCCTTCGCCTAGCGGGGAAGAATGAGCAGTTCTTC.

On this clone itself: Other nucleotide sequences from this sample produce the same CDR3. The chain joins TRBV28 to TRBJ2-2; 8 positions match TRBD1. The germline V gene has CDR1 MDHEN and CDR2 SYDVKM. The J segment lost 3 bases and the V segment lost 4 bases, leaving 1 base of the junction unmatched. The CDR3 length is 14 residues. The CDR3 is CASSSTGDTGELFF. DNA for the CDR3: TGTGCCAGCAGTTCGACAGGGGACACCGGGGAGCTGTTTTTT. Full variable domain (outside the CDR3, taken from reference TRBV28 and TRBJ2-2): DVKVTQSSRYLVKRTGEKVFLECVQDMDHENMFWYRQDPGLGLRLIYFSYDVKMKEKGDIPEGYSVSREKKERFSLILESASTNQTSMYLCASSSTGDTGELFFGEGSRLTVL.

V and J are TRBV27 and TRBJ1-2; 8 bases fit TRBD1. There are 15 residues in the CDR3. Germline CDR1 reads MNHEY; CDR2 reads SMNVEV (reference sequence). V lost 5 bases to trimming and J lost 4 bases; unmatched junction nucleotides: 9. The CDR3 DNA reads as TGTGCCAGCAGTCCCCGGACAGGGCGGGTCTATGGCTACACCTTC. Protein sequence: CASSPRTGRVYGYTF.

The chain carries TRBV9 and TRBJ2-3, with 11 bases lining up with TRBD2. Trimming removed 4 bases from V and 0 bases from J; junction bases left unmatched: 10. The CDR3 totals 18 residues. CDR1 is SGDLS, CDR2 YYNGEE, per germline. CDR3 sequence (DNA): TGTGCCAGCAGCCTAAACTCCGGGACTAGCGGCAGCACAGATACGCAGTATTTT. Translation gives CASSLNSGTSGSTDTQYF.

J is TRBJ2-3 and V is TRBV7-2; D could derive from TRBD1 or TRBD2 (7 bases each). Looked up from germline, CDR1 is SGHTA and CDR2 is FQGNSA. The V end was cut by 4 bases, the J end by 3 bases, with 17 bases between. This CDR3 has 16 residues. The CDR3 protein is CASSSRQGEGTDTQYF. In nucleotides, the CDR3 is TGTGCCAGCAGCTCCCGCCAGGGGGAGGGGACAGATACGCAGTATTTT.

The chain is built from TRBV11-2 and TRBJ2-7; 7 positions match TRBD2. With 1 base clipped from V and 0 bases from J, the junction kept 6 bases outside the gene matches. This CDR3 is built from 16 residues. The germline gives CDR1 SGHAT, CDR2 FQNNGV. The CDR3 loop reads CASSLGVLALSYEQYF. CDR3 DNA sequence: TGTGCCAGCAGCTTAGGCGTACTAGCGCTCTCCTACGAGCAGTACTTC. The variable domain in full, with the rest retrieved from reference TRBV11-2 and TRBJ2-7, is EAGVAQSPRYKIIEKRQSVAFWCNPISGHATLYWYQQILGQGPKLLIQFQNNGVVDDSQLPKDRFSAERLKGVDSTLKIQPAKLEDSAVYLCASSLGVLALSYEQYFGPGTRLTVT.

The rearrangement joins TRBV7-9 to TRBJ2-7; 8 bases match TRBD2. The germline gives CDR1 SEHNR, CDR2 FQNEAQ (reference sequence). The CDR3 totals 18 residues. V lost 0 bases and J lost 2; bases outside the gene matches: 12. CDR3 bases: TGTGCCAGCAGCTTAGCGGTCGGTAGCGGGATCCTTCCCTACGAGCAGTACTTC. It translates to CASSLAVGSGILPYEQYF.

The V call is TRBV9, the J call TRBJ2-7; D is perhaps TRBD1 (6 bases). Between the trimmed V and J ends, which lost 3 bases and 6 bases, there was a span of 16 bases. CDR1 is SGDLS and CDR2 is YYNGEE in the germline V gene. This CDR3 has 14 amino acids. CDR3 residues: CASSADGGSGEQYF. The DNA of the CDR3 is TGTGCCAGCAGCGCAGATGGGGGCTCAGGCGAGCAGTACTTC.

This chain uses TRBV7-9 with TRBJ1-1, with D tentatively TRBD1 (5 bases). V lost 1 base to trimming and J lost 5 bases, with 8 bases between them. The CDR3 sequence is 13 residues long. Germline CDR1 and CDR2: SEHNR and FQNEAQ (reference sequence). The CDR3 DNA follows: TGTGCCAGCAGCTTAGTGAAGGGGACTGAAGCTTTCTTT. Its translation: CASSLVKGTEAFF.

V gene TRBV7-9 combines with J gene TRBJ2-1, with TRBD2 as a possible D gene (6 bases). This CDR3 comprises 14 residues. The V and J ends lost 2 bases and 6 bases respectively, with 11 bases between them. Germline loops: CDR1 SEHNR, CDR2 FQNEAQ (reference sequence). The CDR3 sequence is CASSLPGRPNEQFF. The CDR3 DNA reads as TGTGCCAGCAGCTTACCCGGGAGACCCAATGAGCAGTTCTTC. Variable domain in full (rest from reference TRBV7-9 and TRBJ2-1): DTGVSQNPRHKITKRGQNVTFRCDPISEHNRLYWYRQTLGQGPEFLTYFQNEAQLEKSRLLSDRFSAERPKGSFSTLEIQRTEQGDSAMYLCASSLPGRPNEQFFGPGTRLTVL.

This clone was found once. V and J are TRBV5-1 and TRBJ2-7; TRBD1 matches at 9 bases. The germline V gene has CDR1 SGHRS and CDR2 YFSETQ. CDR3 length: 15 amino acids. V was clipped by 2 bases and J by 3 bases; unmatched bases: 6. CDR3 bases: TGCGCCAGCAGCTTTACGACAGGGGGATTCTACGAGCAGTACTTC. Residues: CASSFTTGGFYEQYF.

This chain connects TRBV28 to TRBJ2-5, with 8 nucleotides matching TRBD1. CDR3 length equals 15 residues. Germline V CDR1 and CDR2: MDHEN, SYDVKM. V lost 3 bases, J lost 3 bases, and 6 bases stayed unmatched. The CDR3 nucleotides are TGTGCCAGCAGTTTTTACGGGACAGGTGAAGAGACCCAGTACTTC. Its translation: CASSFYGTGEETQYF.

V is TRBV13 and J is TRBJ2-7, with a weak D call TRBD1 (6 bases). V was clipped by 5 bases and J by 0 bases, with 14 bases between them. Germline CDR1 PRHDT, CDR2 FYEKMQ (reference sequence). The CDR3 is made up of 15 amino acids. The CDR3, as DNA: TGTGCCAGCAGCCACCGGGACATTAGCTCCTACGAGCAGTACTTC. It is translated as CASSHRDISSYEQYF.

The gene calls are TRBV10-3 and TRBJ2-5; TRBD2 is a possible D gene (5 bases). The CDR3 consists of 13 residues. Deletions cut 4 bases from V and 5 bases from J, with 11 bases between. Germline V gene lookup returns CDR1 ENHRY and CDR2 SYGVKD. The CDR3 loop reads CAISVEGIETQYF. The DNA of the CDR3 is TGTGCCATCAGTGTCGAGGGCATCGAGACCCAGTACTTC.

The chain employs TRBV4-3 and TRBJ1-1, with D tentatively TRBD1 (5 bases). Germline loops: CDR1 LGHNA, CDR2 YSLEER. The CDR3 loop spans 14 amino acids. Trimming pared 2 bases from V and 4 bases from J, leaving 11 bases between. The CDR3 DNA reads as TGCGCCAGCAGCCAATTGGAGGGGTTCACTGAAGCTTTCTTT. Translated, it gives CASSQLEGFTEAFF.

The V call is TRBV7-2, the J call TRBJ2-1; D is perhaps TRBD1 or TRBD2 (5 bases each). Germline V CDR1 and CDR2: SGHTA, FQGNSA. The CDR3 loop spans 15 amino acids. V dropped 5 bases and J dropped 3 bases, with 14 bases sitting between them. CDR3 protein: CASSTGDGIYNEQFF. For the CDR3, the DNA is TGTGCCAGCAGCACAGGCGACGGGATCTACAATGAGCAGTTCTTC.

The CDR3 spells CASSQEVPTLSEFYGYTF. CDR3 coding DNA: TGCGCCAGCAGCCAAGAAGTTCCAACCTTGTCGGAATTTTATGGCTACACCTTC. The rearrangement links TRBV4-3 to TRBJ1-2; D gene unclear. Germline V gene sequence: CDR1 LGHNA, CDR2 YSLEER. This CDR3 has 18 residues. V lost 0 bases to trimming and J lost 5 bases, with 22 bases between them.

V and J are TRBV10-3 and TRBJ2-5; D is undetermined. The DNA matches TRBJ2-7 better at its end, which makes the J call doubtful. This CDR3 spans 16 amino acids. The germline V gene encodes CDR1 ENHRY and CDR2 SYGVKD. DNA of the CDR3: TGTGCCATCAGTGAGGTATGGAAGGGTCCCTCCTACGAGCAGTACTTC. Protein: CAISEVWKGPSYEQYF.

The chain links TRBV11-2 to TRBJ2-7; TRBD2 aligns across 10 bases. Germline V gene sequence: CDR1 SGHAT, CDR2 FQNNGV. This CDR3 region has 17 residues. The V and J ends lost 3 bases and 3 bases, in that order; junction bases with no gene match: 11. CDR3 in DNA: TGTGCCAGCAGCTTGGAGCTAGCGGGAGCCATACGCTACGAGCAGTACTTC. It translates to CASSLELAGAIRYEQYF. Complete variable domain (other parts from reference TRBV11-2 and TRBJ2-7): EAGVAQSPRYKIIEKRQSVAFWCNPISGHATLYWYQQILGQGPKLLIQFQNNGVVDDSQLPKDRFSAERLKGVDSTLKIQPAKLEDSAVYLCASSLELAGAIRYEQYFGPGTRLTVT.

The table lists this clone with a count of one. CDR3 DNA sequence: TGCAGCGTTGAAGACCCGACAGGGTATGAGCAGTTCTTC. Its protein product is CSVEDPTGYEQFF. The rearrangement uses TRBV29-1 and TRBJ2-1, with TRBD1 matching over 7 bases. CDR3 length: 13 residues. The germline gives CDR1 SQVTM, CDR2 ANQGSEA. Trimming cost V 0 bases and J 8 bases; bases outside gene matches: 4.

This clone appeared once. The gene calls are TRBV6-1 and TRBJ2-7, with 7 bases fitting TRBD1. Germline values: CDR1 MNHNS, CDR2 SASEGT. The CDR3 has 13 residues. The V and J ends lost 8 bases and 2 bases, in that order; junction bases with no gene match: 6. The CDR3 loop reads CASRWQGAYEQYF. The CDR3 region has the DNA TGTGCCAGCCGGTGGCAGGGGGCCTACGAGCAGTACTTC.

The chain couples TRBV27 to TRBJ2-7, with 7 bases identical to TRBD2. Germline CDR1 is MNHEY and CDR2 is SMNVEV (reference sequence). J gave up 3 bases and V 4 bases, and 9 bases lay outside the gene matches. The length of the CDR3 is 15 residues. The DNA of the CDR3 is TGTGCCAGCAGTTCAGCGGGATGGGGCCACTACGAGCAGTACTTC. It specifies CASSSAGWGHYEQYF.

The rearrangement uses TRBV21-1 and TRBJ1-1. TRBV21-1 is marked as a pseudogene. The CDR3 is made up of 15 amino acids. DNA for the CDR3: TGTGCCAGCAGCATAGGACCGACCATGAACACTGAAGCTTTCTTT. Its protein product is CASSIGPTMNTEAFF.

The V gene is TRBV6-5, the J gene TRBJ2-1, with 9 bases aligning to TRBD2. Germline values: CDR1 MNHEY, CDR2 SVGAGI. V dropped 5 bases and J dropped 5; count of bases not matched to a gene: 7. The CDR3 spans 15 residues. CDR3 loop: CASSRLAGINNEQFF. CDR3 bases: TGTGCCAGCAGTCGTCTAGCGGGAATCAACAATGAGCAGTTCTTC.

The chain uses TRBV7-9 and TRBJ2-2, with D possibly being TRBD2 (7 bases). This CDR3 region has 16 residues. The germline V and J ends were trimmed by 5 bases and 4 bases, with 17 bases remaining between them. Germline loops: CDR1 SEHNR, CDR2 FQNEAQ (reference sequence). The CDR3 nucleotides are TGTGCCAGCAGCGAATTTACGGGGGGCATCACCGGGGAGCTGTTTTTT. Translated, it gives CASSEFTGGITGELFF.

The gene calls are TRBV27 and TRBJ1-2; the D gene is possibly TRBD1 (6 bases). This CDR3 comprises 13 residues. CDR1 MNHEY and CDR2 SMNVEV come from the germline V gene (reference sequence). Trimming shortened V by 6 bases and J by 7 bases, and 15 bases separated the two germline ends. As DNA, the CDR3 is TGTGCCAGCAGATCTCAGGGGTTCCGTGGCTACACCTTC. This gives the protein CASRSQGFRGYTF.

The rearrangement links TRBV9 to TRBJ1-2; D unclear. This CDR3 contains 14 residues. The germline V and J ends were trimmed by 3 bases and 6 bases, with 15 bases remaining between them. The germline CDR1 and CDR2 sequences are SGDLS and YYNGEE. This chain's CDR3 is CASSDNLGEDGYTF. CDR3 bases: TGTGCCAGCAGCGATAATCTGGGAGAGGATGGCTACACCTTC.

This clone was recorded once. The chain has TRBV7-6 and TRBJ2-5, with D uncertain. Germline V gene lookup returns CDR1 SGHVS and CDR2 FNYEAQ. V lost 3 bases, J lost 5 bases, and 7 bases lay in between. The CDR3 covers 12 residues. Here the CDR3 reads CASSFQRETQYF. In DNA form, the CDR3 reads TGTGCCAGCAGCTTTCAAAGGGAGACCCAGTACTTC.

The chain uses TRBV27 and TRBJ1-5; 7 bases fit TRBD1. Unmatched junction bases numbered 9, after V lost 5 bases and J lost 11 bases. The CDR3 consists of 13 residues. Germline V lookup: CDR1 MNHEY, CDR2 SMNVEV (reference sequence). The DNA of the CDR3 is TGTGCCAGCAGTGCTTGGGGACAGACGGCCCAGCATTTT. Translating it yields CASSAWGQTAQHF.

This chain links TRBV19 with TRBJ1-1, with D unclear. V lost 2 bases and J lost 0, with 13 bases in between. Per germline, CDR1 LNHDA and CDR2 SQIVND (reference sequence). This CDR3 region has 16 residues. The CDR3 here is CASSIPVLGMNTEAFF. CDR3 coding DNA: TGTGCCAGTAGTATACCGGTCCTTGGGATGAACACTGAAGCTTTCTTT. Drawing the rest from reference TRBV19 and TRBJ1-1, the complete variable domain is DGGITQSPKYLFRKEGQNVTLSCEQNLNHDAMYWYRQDPGQGLRLIYYSQIVNDFQKGDIAEGYSVSREKKESFPLTVTSAQKNPTAFYLCASSIPVLGMNTEAFFGQGTRLTVV.

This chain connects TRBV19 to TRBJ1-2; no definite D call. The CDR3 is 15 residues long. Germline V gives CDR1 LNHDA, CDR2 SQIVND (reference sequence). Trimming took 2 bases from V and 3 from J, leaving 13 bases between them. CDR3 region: CASSITRAGDYGYTF. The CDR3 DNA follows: TGTGCCAGTAGTATAACTCGAGCTGGGGACTATGGCTACACCTTC.